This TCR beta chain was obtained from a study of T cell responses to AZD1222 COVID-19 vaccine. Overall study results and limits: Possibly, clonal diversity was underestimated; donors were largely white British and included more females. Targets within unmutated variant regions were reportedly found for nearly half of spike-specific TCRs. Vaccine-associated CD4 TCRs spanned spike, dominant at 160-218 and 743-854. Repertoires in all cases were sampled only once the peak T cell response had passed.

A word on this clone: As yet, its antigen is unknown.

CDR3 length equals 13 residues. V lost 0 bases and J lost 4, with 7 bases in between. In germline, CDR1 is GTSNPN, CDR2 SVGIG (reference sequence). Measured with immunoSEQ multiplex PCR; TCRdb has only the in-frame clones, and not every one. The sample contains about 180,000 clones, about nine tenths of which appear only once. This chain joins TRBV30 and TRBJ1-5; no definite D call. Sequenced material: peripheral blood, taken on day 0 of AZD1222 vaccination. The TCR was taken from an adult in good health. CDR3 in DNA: TGTGCCTGGAGTGTAAAAGGGAATCAGCCCCAGCATTTT. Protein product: CAWSVKGNQPQHF.